These 19 T cell receptor beta chains came from one sample sequenced in a study of OX40 agonist ivuxolimab in advanced cancers. Assay: immunoSEQ multiplex PCR; the TCRdb copy retains only in-frame clones and omits some. The sample comprises about 90,000 clones, around 88% of which are singletons, and approximately 1.3% rests with the top ten. The sequencing used CD4+ or CD8+ T cells sorted from blood, collected in a trial of the OX40 agonist ivuxolimab. Receptors were obtained from an adult with an advanced solid tumor such as melanoma, head and neck, liver or kidney cancer.

J is TRBJ1-2 and V is TRBV30, with D perhaps TRBD1 (6 bases). Trimming pared 0 bases from V and 7 bases from J, leaving 12 bases between. The CDR3 sequence is 13 residues long. Germline CDR1 is GTSNPN and CDR2 is SVGIG (reference sequence). CDR3 amino acids: CAWSVLGAVGYTF. The CDR3 nucleotides are TGTGCCTGGAGTGTACTGGGGGCGGTTGGCTACACCTTC.

The genes are TRBV5-1 and TRBJ1-1; D is uncertain. The germline CDR1 and CDR2 sequences are SGHRS and YFSETQ. V lost 6 bases to trimming and J lost 0 bases, with 12 bases between them. CDR3 length equals 14 residues. CDR3 nucleotide sequence: TGCGCCAGCAAACAATTAGGGTTGAACACTGAAGCTTTCTTT. Translation: CASKQLGLNTEAFF.

The gene calls are TRBV5-1 and TRBJ2-2, with 9 bases identical to TRBD2. Germline CDR1 reads SGHRS; CDR2 reads YFSETQ. Trimming took 1 base from V and 5 from J; bases not matched to a gene: 6. The CDR3 has 16 residues. This chain's CDR3 is CASSLSGGSSTGELFF. DNA for the CDR3: TGCGCCAGCAGCTTGAGCGGGGGGTCGAGTACCGGGGAGCTGTTTTTT.

The chain recombines TRBV7-3 with TRBJ2-5; tentatively, D is TRBD2 (5 bases). Germline V lookup: CDR1 SGHTA, CDR2 FQGTGA. CDR3 size: 13 residues. Trimming took off 2 bases at V and 2 bases at J, with 6 bases between the two ends. The CDR3 here is CASSLLAQETQYF. The CDR3 nucleotides are TGTGCCAGCAGCTTACTAGCACAAGAGACCCAGTACTTC. The full variable domain, with the rest looked up from reference TRBV7-3 and TRBJ2-5, is GAGVSQTPSNKVTEKGKYVELRCDPISGHTALYWYRQSLGQGPEFLIYFQGTGAADDSGLPNDRFFAVRPEGSVSTLKIQRTERGDSAVYLCASSLLAQETQYFGPGTRLLVL.

This clone was found once. The chain uses TRBV28 and TRBJ1-5; D is uncertain. This CDR3 contains 14 residues. The V and J ends lost 2 bases and 11 bases respectively, with 16 bases between them. Germline CDR1 and CDR2: MDHEN and SYDVKM. The CDR3 coding sequence is TGTGCCAGCAGTTTAGTTACAGATAGAGGAGCCCAGCATTTT. Protein sequence: CASSLVTDRGAQHF.

This rearrangement joins TRBV5-4 to TRBJ2-3, with D possibly matching TRBD1 (6 bases). The V end lost 0 bases, the J end lost 8 bases, and 7 bases lay between the germline ends. Germline CDR1 reads SGHNT; CDR2 reads YYREEE (reference sequence). There are 12 residues in the CDR3. The CDR3 bases are TGTGCCAGCAGCTTGGAACAGGGTACGCAGTATTTT. It codes for CASSLEQGTQYF.

The gene calls are TRBV6-1 and TRBJ1-1; the D gene is possibly TRBD1 (5 bases). Trimming shortened V by 1 base and J by 4 bases, and 13 bases separated the two germline ends. The length of the CDR3 is 15 residues. Germline V gene data show CDR1 as MNHNS and CDR2 as SASEGT. CDR3 sequence reads: CASSEVAGRGTEAFF. CDR3 nucleotides: TGTGCCAGCAGTGAAGTGGCAGGGAGGGGCACTGAAGCTTTCTTT.

This chain connects TRBV5-8 to TRBJ2-3; 8 bases map to TRBD2. Germline lookup yields CDR1 SGHTS and CDR2 YDEGEE. This CDR3 region has 17 residues. Trimming cost V 3 bases and J 4 bases; bases outside gene matches: 13. The CDR3 bases are TGTGCCAGCAGCTATCAAGCGGGGGCCTTCGGCGCAGATACGCAGTATTTT. This codes for CASSYQAGAFGADTQYF.

The rearrangement joins TRBV7-9 to TRBJ2-7; perhaps TRBD2 as D (5 bases). In germline, CDR1 is SEHNR, CDR2 FQNEAQ (reference sequence). Trimming cost V 0 bases and J 3 bases, with 6 bases left between them. This CDR3 comprises 13 residues. The CDR3, as DNA: TGTGCCAGCAGCTTAGCGGGAGTCTACGAGCAGTACTTC. Encoded protein: CASSLAGVYEQYF.

This chain uses TRBV27 with TRBJ2-3, with D perhaps TRBD2 (5 bases). Per germline, CDR1 MNHEY and CDR2 SMNVEV (reference sequence). The CDR3 totals 14 residues. V dropped 9 bases and J dropped 0 bases, with 13 bases sitting between them. In DNA, the CDR3 is TGTGCCAGTCGGACTCTTTTTAGCACAGATACGCAGTATTTT. It translates to CASRTLFSTDTQYF.

This clone was seen a few times. The rearrangement links TRBV5-1 to TRBJ1-1; TRBD1 is a possible D gene (5 bases). V was shortened by 0 bases and J by 10 bases, with 13 bases between the two germline ends. Per the germline V gene, CDR1 is SGHRS and CDR2 is YFSETQ. This CDR3 spans 13 amino acids. This CDR3 reads CASSLDSGGAAFF. CDR3 DNA: TGCGCCAGCAGCTTGGACAGTGGTGGGGCAGCTTTCTTT.

The chain is built from TRBV14 and TRBJ1-2; 8 positions match TRBD1. CDR3 length: 15 residues. J was trimmed by 6 bases and V by 7 bases; bases with no gene match: 13. Germline-derived CDR1 and CDR2 are SGHDN and FVKESK. The chain's CDR3 is CASKKGQGAYNGYTF. The CDR3 coding sequence is TGTGCCAGCAAGAAGGGGCAGGGGGCATATAATGGCTACACCTTC.

V usage is TRBV19 and J usage is TRBJ2-2; 7 bases match TRBD1. J lost 4 bases, V lost 7 bases, and 6 bases had no gene match. Germline-derived CDR1 and CDR2 are LNHDA and SQIVND (reference sequence). The CDR3 sequence is 14 residues long. The CDR3 DNA reads as TGTGCCAGTACTGAGACAGGGATCACCGGGGAGCTGTTTTTT. It translates to CASTETGITGELFF.

This clone was seen once. This chain uses TRBV5-1 with TRBJ1-1; D is perhaps TRBD1 (6 bases). Trimming shortened V by 5 bases and J by 0 bases, and 17 bases separated the two germline ends. The germline V gene has CDR1 SGHRS and CDR2 YFSETQ. The CDR3 sequence is 16 residues long. CDR3 in amino acids: CASRPEENRVNTEAFF. CDR3 in DNA: TGCGCCAGCAGACCGGAGGAGAACAGGGTGAACACTGAAGCTTTCTTT.

This clone was seen a few times. The chain has TRBV7-3 and TRBJ2-3, with TRBD1 identical over 11 bases. In germline, CDR1 is SGHTA, CDR2 FQGTGA. V shed 5 bases and J 2 bases; nucleotides not matched to a gene: 15. There are 19 residues in the CDR3. The CDR3 DNA follows: TGTGCCAGCAGCACCCTTCCCGGGACAGGGGGGGGGCTCACAGATACGCAGTATTTT. Translation gives CASSTLPGTGGGLTDTQYF.

The gene calls are TRBV14 and TRBJ2-3; tentatively, D is TRBD1 (5 bases). Germline assignment: CDR1 SGHDN and CDR2 FVKESK. The CDR3 spans 16 residues. Trimming took 5 bases from V and 0 from J, leaving 15 bases between them. The CDR3 loop reads CASSERWAGSTDTQYF. The CDR3 nucleotides are TGTGCCAGCAGCGAGAGGTGGGCAGGGAGCACAGATACGCAGTATTTT.

The chain is built from TRBV14 and TRBJ2-1; no clear D. The CDR3 covers 14 residues. V was pared by 4 bases and J by 3 bases, with 10 bases between. The V gene's germline CDR1 is SGHDN and CDR2 FVKESK. CDR3 coding DNA: TGTGCCAGCAGCCCCCTAGGTCGCTACAATGAGCAGTTCTTC. Its protein is CASSPLGRYNEQFF.

The V call is TRBV11-1, the J call TRBJ2-3; D ambiguous. Per the germline V gene, CDR1 is SGHAT and CDR2 is FQDESV (reference sequence). The CDR3 is 14 amino acids. The ends were cut back, 5 bases at V and 0 bases at J, with 9 bases in the middle. CDR3 DNA: TGTGCCAGCAGCCCAATGGCTAGCACAGATACGCAGTATTTT. It translates to CASSPMASTDTQYF.

The chain is built from TRBV10-3 and TRBJ1-2; D call uncertain. This CDR3 has 15 residues. Germline V gene data show CDR1 as ENHRY and CDR2 as SYGVKD. The V and J ends lost 2 bases and 7 bases respectively, with 17 bases between them. This CDR3 is CAISEQSARGLGYTF. The CDR3 nucleotides are TGTGCCATCAGTGAGCAGTCCGCAAGAGGGCTTGGCTACACCTTC.